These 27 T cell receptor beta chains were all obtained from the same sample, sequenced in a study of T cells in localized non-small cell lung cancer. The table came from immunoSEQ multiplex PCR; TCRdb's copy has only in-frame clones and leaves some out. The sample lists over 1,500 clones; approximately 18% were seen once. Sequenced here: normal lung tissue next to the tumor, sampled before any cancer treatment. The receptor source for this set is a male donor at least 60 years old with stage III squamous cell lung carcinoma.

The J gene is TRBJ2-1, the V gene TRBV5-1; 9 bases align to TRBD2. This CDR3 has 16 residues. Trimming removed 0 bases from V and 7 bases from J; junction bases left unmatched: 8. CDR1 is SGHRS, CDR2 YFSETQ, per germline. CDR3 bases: TGCGCCAGCAGCTTGGAGGCTAGCGGGGAGAGAAATGAGCAGTTCTTC. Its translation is CASSLEASGERNEQFF. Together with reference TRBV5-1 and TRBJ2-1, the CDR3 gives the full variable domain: KAGVTQTPRYLIKTRGQQVTLSCSPISGHRSVSWYQQTPGQGLQFLFEYFSETQRNKGNFPGRFSGRQFSNSRSEMNVSTLELGDSALYLCASSLEASGERNEQFFGPGTRLTVL.

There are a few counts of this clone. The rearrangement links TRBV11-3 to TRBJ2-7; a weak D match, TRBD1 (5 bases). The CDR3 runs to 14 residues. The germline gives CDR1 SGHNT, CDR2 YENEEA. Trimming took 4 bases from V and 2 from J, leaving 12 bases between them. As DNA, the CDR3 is TGTGCCAGCAGCTCGAGCAGGGAACCCTACGAGCAGTACTTC. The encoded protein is CASSSSREPYEQYF.

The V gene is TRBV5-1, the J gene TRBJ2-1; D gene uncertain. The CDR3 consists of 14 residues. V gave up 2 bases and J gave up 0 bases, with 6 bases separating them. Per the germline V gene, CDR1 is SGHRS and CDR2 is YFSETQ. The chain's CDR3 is CASSFDPSYNEQFF. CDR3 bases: TGCGCCAGCAGCTTTGACCCCTCCTACAATGAGCAGTTCTTC.

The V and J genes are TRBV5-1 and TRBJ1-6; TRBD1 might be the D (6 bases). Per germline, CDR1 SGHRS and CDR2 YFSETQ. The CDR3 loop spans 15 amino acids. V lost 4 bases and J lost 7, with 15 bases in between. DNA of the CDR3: TGCGCCAGCAGCATTGGACAGCAGCTCAATTCACCCCTCCACTTT. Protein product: CASSIGQQLNSPLHF.

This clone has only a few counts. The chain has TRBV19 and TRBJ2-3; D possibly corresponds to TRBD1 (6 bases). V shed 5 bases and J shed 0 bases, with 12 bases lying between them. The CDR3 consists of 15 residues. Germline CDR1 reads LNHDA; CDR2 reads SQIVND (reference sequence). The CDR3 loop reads CASSERQVSTDTQYF. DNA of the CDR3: TGTGCCAGTAGTGAGAGACAGGTTAGCACAGATACGCAGTATTTT.

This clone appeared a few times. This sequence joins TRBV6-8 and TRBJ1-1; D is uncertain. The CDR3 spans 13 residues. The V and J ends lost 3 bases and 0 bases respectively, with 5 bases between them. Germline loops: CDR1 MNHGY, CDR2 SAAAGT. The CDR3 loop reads CASSYGMNTEAFF. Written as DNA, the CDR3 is TGTGCCAGCAGTTATGGAATGAACACTGAAGCTTTCTTT.

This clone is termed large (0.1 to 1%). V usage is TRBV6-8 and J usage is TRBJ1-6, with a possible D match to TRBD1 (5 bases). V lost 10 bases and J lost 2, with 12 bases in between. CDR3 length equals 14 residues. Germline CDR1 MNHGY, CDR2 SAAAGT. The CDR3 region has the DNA TGTGCCACCTCGGCAGGGCCCTATAATTCACCCCTCCACTTT. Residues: CATSAGPYNSPLHF.

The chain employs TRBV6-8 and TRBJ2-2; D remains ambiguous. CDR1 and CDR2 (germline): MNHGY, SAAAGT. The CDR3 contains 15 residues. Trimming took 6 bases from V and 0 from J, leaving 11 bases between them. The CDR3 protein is CASSRGWTNTGELFF. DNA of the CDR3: TGTGCCAGCAGCCGTGGATGGACGAACACCGGGGAGCTGTTTTTT.

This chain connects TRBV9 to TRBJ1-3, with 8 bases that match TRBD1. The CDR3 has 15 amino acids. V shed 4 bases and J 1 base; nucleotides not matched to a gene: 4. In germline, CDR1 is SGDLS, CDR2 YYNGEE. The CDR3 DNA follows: TGTGCCAGCAGCCCCGGGACAGGTTCTGGAAACACCATATATTTT. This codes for CASSPGTGSGNTIYF.

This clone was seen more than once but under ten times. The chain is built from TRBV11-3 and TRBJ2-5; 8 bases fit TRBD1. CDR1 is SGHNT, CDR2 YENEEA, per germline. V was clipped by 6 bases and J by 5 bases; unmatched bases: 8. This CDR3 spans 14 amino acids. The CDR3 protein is CASRLPGGIETQYF. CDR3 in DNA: TGTGCCAGCAGGCTTCCAGGGGGCATCGAGACCCAGTACTTC.

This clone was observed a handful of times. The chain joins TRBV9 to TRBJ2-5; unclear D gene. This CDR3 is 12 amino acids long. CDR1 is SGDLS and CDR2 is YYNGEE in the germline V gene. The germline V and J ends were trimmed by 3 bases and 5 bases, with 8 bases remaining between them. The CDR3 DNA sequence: TGTGCCAGCAGCGCCAATCGGGAGACCCAGTACTTC. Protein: CASSANRETQYF. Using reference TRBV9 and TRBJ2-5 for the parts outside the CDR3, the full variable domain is DSGVTQTPKHLITATGQRVTLRCSPRSGDLSVYWYQQSLDQGLQFLIQYYNGEERAKGNILERFSAQQFPDLHSELNLSSLELGDSALYFCASSANRETQYFGPGTRLLVL.

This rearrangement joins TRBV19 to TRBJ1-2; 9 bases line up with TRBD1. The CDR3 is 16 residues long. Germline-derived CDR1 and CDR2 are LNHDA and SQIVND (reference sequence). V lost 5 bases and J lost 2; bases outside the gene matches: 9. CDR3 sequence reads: CASSEQGARGNYGYTF. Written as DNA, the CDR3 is TGTGCCAGTAGTGAACAGGGGGCGCGAGGAAACTATGGCTACACCTTC.

Written as DNA, the CDR3 is TGTGCCAGCAGTCAGGGGGACAGGACCGTCTTCTTC. Its protein product is CASSQGDRTVFF. V gene TRBV6-8 combines with J gene TRBJ2-1; 8 nucleotides match TRBD1. The trim removed 5 bases at V and 16 bases at J, leaving 10 bases unmatched. Germline V CDR1 and CDR2: MNHGY, SAAAGT. The CDR3 spans 12 residues.

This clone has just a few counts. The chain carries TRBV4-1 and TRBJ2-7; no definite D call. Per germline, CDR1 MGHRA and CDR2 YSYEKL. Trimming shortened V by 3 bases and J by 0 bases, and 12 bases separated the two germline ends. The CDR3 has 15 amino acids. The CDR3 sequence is CASSHVRSSSYEQYF. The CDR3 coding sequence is TGCGCCAGCAGCCATGTACGCTCCAGCTCCTACGAGCAGTACTTC.

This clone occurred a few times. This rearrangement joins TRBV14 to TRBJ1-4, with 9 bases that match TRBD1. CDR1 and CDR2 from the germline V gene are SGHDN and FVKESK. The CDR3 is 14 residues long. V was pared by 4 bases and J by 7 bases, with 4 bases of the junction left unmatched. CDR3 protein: CASSRGQGSEKLFF. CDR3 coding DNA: TGTGCCAGCAGCCGGGGACAGGGAAGTGAAAAACTGTTTTTT.

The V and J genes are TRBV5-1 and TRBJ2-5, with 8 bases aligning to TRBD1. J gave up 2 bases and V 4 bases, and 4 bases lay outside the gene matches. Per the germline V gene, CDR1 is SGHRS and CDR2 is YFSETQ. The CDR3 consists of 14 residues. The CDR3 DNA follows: TGCGCCAGCAGCGCAACAGGGGGGCAAGAGACCCAGTACTTC. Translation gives CASSATGGQETQYF.

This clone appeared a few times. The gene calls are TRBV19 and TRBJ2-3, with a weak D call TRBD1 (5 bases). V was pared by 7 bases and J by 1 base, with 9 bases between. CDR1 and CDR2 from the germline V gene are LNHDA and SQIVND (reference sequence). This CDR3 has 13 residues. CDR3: CASKIGGTDTQYF. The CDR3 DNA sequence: TGTGCCAGTAAAATAGGGGGCACAGATACGCAGTATTTT.

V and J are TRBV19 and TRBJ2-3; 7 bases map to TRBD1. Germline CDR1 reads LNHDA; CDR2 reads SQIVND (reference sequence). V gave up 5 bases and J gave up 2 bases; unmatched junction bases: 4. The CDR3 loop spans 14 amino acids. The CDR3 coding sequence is TGTGCCAGTAGTTCGGGACAGTACACAGATACGCAGTATTTT. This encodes CASSSGQYTDTQYF.

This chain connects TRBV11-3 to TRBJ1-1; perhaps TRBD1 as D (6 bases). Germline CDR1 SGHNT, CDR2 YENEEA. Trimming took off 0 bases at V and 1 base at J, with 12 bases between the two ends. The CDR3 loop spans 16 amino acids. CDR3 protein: CASSLDGTGSNTEAFF. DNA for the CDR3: TGTGCCAGCAGCTTAGATGGAACAGGGTCGAACACTGAAGCTTTCTTT.

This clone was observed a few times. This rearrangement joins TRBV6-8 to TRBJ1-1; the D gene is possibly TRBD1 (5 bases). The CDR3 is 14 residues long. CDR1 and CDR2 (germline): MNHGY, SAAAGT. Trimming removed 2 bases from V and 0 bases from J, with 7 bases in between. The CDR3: CASSYRGMNTEAFF. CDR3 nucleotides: TGTGCCAGCAGTTACCGGGGGATGAACACTGAAGCTTTCTTT.

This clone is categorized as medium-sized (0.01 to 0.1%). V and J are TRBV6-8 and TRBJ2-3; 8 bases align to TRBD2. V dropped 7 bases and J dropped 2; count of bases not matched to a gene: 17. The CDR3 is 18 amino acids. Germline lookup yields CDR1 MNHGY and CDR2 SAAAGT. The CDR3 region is CASTGISGERGITDTQYF. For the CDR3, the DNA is TGTGCCAGCACGGGAATTTCTGGAGAGCGGGGGATCACAGATACGCAGTATTTT.

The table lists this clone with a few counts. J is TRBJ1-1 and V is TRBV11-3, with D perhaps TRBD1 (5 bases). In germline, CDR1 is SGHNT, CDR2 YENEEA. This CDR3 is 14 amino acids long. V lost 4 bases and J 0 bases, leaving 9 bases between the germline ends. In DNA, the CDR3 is TGTGCCAGCAGCTGGGACGGGGTGAACACTGAAGCTTTCTTT. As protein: CASSWDGVNTEAFF.

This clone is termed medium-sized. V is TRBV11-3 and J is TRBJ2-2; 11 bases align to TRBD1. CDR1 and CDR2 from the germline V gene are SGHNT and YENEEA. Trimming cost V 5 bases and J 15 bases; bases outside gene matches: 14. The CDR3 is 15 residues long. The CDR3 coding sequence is TGTGCCAGCAGCCGCCTAGCAGCCGGGACAGGGGGGTTGTTTTTT. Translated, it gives CASSRLAAGTGGLFF.

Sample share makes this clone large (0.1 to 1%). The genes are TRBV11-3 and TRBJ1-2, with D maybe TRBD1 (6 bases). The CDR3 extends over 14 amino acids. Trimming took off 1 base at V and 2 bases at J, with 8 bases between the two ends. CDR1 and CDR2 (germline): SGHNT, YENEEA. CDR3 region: CASSLGRGNYGYTF. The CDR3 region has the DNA TGTGCCAGCAGCTTAGGGAGGGGGAACTATGGCTACACCTTC.

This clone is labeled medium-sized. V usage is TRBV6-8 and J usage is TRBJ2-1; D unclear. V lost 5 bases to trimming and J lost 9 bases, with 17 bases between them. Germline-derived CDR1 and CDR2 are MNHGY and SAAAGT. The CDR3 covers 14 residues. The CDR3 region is CASSRANLRGEQFF. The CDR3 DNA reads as TGTGCCAGCAGTCGGGCCAATCTTCGAGGTGAGCAGTTCTTC.

CDR3 in amino acids: CASSHQAGKERETQYF. CDR3 DNA sequence: TGCGCCAGCAGTCACCAGGCAGGGAAAGAGCGGGAGACCCAGTACTTC. This rearrangement joins TRBV23-1 to TRBJ2-5; D assignment may be TRBD1 or TRBD2 (5 bases each). TRBV23-1 is an open reading frame, and its role is uncertain. V shed 3 bases and J shed 5 bases, with 19 bases lying between them. There are 16 residues in the CDR3.

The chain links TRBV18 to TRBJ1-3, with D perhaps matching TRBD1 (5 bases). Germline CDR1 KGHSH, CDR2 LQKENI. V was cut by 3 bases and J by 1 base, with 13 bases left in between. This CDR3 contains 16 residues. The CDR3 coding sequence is TGTGCCAGCTCACCTGACTGGGGACGGTCTGGAAACACCATATATTTT. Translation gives CASSPDWGRSGNTIYF.